The sequence of this T cell receptor (beta chain) was determined in a study of regulatory T cells in long-lasting Graves disease. General study points: It was in persistent disease that TRBV28, TRBJ1-2 and TRBJ2-5 were favored. Compared with new cases, persistent Graves' patients showed reduced TCR diversity.

Time point described: persistent/refractory GD, antithyroid drugs over 5 years with positive TRAb. The TCR library was made from RNA that had been extracted from PBMCs in TRIzol. Guidelines of the American Thyroid Association were used to diagnose Graves' disease. With EDTA tubes as the receptacles, approximately 10 milliliters of peripheral blood were drawn. Of note for this clonotype: Its target is not known.

In germline, CDR1 is GTSNPN, CDR2 SVGIG (reference sequence). The CDR3 loop spans 13 amino acids. V was trimmed by 1 base and J by 2 bases, leaving 9 bases between them. Combining iRepertoire HTBI primers with Arm-PCR of CDR3 regions, the authors built TCR beta libraries. TCRdb re-analysed the multiplex PCR reads in MiXCR, keeping a single row per CDR3 protein. The sample carries some 370,000 distinct CDR3 sequences, more than 20% recorded once. Here the sequenced sample was peripheral blood mononuclear cells (PBMCs), taken when the disease was refractory, from a patient treated with antithyroid drugs. The TCR sequence derives from a woman between 40 and 55 years old with Graves disease. The chain links TRBV30 to TRBJ2-7, with D unresolved. The CDR3 sequence is CAWSAGGTYEQYF. DNA for the CDR3: TGTGCCTGGAGTGCCGGCGGTACCTACGAGCAGTACTTC.